The 28 T cell receptor beta chains below all came from one sample that was sequenced in a study of T cell responses to AZD1222 COVID-19 vaccine. Here immunoSEQ multiplex PCR was the method, and the copy in TCRdb shows in-frame clones only, minus some. The sample shows around 100,000 clones, more than 75% of them seen only once. This specimen was peripheral blood, taken on day 0 of MenACWY control vaccination. Receptors originate from an adult in good health.

The chain employs TRBV6-2 or TRBV6-3 and TRBJ2-7; TRBD1 matches at 7 bases. V lost 6 bases, J lost 2 bases, and 7 bases stayed unmatched. The CDR3 sequence is 14 residues long. CDR1 and CDR2 (germline): MNHEY, SVGEGT. CDR3 nucleotide sequence: TGTGCCAGCAGCTCCACGGGACAGACCTACGAGCAGTACTTC. Its protein is CASSSTGQTYEQYF.

The chain links TRBV2 to TRBJ1-5; tentatively, D is TRBD1 (5 bases). V was pared by 3 bases and J by 3 bases, with 18 bases between. Per germline, CDR1 SNHLY and CDR2 FYNNEI. The CDR3 runs to 17 residues. CDR3 sequence: CASSDPTRGVTNQPQHF. The DNA of the CDR3 is TGTGCCAGCAGTGACCCCACCCGGGGCGTTACCAATCAGCCCCAGCATTTT.

This chain links TRBV25-1 with TRBJ1-6, with D possibly TRBD1 on 6 matching bases. Germline assignment: CDR1 MGHDK and CDR2 SYGVNS. This CDR3 spans 14 amino acids. V was trimmed by 4 bases and J by 8 bases, leaving 12 bases between them. CDR3 DNA: TGTGCCAGCAGTGTAACAGGGTTGTATTCACCCCTCCACTTT. This encodes CASSVTGLYSPLHF.

The chain has TRBV6-6 and TRBJ2-2; D unclear. From germline, CDR1 is MNHNY and CDR2 SVGAGI (reference sequence). V was shortened by 5 bases and J by 2 bases, with 6 bases between the two germline ends. The CDR3 loop spans 13 amino acids. CDR3 DNA: TGTGCCAGCAGTCGTGGAAACACCGGGGAGCTGTTTTTT. Translated: CASSRGNTGELFF.

This sequence joins TRBV19 and TRBJ2-5; the match to TRBD1 covers 9 bases. The germline CDR1 and CDR2 sequences are LNHDA and SQIVND (reference sequence). V lost 3 bases and J lost 1; bases outside the gene matches: 0. This CDR3 region has 14 residues. The CDR3 spells CASSMGQGQETQYF. Here the CDR3 DNA reads TGTGCCAGTAGTATGGGACAGGGCCAAGAGACCCAGTACTTC.

J is TRBJ1-3 and V is TRBV9, with 9 bases that match TRBD1. This CDR3 comprises 16 residues. The trim removed 0 bases at V and 2 bases at J, leaving 3 bases unmatched. Germline CDR1 SGDLS, CDR2 YYNGEE. The DNA of the CDR3 is TGTGCCAGCAGCGTAGTGGGGGACAGGGCTGGAAACACCATATATTTT. Residues: CASSVVGDRAGNTIYF.

The count of this clone is one. J is TRBJ2-5 and V is TRBV15; maybe TRBD1 (5 bases). Germline CDR1 and CDR2: LNHNV and YYDKDF (reference sequence). The CDR3 consists of 17 residues. Deletions cut 1 base from V and 6 bases from J, with 21 bases between. The CDR3 sequence is CATSRVEPYTGEKTQYF. The CDR3 coding sequence is TGTGCCACCAGCAGAGTTGAACCCTATACAGGAGAAAAGACCCAGTACTTC.

This sequence joins TRBV2 and TRBJ1-2, with unresolved D. The CDR3 sequence is 12 residues long. Trimming shortened V by 8 bases and J by 1 base, and 8 bases separated the two germline ends. Germline V gene sequence: CDR1 SNHLY, CDR2 FYNNEI. The CDR3 DNA reads TGTGCCAGCGGGTGGATTAACTATGGCTACACCTTC. This translates into CASGWINYGYTF.

The chain has TRBV5-5 and TRBJ1-2; D not certain. CDR1 and CDR2 from the germline V gene are SGHKS and YYEKEE (reference sequence). Deletions cut 0 bases from V and 8 bases from J, with 17 bases between. This CDR3 is 15 amino acids long. The CDR3 DNA sequence: TGTGCCAGCAGCTTGGAGGTGGGGAAATGGGGAGGCTACACCTTC. It codes for CASSLEVGKWGGYTF. The full variable domain, rest sourced from reference TRBV5-5 and TRBJ1-2, is DAGVTQSPTHLIKTRGQQVTLRCSPISGHKSVSWYQQVLGQGPQFIFQYYEKEERGRGNFPDRFSARQFPNYSSELNVNALLLGDSALYLCASSLEVGKWGGYTFGSGTRLTVV.

This chain uses TRBV5-1 with TRBJ2-3, with TRBD2 matching 7 bases. CDR3 size: 15 residues. Germline V gene lookup returns CDR1 SGHRS and CDR2 YFSETQ. Germline trimming cut 1 base from V and 1 base from J; bases unmatched to any gene: 3. The CDR3 here is CASSLSGVGTDTQYF. Written as DNA, the CDR3 is TGCGCCAGCAGCTTGAGCGGGGTCGGCACAGATACGCAGTATTTT.

This clone was seen a handful of times. The rearrangement uses TRBV9 and TRBJ2-3, with TRBD2 matching 10 bases. The V gene end was trimmed by 3 bases and the J gene end by 5 bases; junction bases not matched to a gene: 3. Germline V gene sequence: CDR1 SGDLS, CDR2 YYNGEE. The CDR3 spans 14 residues. For the CDR3, the DNA is TGTGCCAGCAGCGAGCGGGGGGGCGGAGATACGCAGTATTTT. Encoded protein: CASSERGGGDTQYF.

The chain is built from TRBV6-1 and TRBJ1-2; D is unclear. Germline CDR1 and CDR2: MNHNS and SASEGT. Trimming removed 1 base at V and 4 bases at J, with 10 bases between. This CDR3 spans 14 amino acids. CDR3 amino acids: CASSEVEVPYGYTF. The DNA of the CDR3 is TGTGCCAGCAGTGAAGTTGAAGTCCCCTATGGCTACACCTTC.

The chain joins TRBV4-1 to TRBJ1-6, with D maybe TRBD1 (5 bases). CDR1 and CDR2 from the germline V gene are MGHRA and YSYEKL. The CDR3 runs to 15 residues. Trimming stripped 2 bases from V and 9 bases from J, with 14 bases between. The CDR3 coding sequence is TGCGCCAGCAGCCAAATCGGGGGGTCTGGTTCACCCCTCCACTTT. Protein: CASSQIGGSGSPLHF.

The rearrangement links TRBV6-5 to TRBJ1-1; TRBD1 aligns across 8 bases. Trimming took 5 bases from V and 9 from J; bases not matched to a gene: 8. The CDR3 runs to 13 residues. Germline-derived CDR1 and CDR2 are MNHEY and SVGAGI. CDR3 nucleotides: TGTGCCAGCAGTACATCGGACAGGGCAAAAGCTTTCTTT. Translation: CASSTSDRAKAFF.

V usage is TRBV10-2 and J usage is TRBJ2-7, with TRBD2 matching over 7 bases. Germline V CDR1 and CDR2: WSHSY, SAAADI. CDR3 size: 14 residues. V shed 8 bases and J 4 bases; nucleotides not matched to a gene: 11. CDR3 sequence (DNA): TGCGCCAGCCTGGACTCGGGGGGTGTTTACGAGCAGTACTTC. Its translation: CASLDSGGVYEQYF.

The chain recombines TRBV28 with TRBJ1-6; D may be TRBD1 (5 bases). Trimming shortened V by 10 bases and J by 6 bases, and 10 bases separated the two germline ends. The germline V gene has CDR1 MDHEN and CDR2 SYDVKM. This CDR3 spans 12 amino acids. CDR3 residues: CATRGGNSPLHF. CDR3 nucleotide sequence: TGTGCCACTCGGGGGGGTAATTCACCCCTCCACTTT.

V is TRBV19 and J is TRBJ1-1; D call uncertain. The CDR3 is 15 residues long. Per germline, CDR1 LNHDA and CDR2 SQIVND (reference sequence). Deletions cut 1 base from V and 1 base from J, with 10 bases between. The CDR3: CASSIGQAPNTEAFF. CDR3 in DNA: TGTGCCAGTAGTATAGGACAAGCTCCGAACACTGAAGCTTTCTTT.

The genes are TRBV19 and TRBJ2-5, with D uncertain. V was cut by 5 bases and J by 4 bases, with 14 bases left in between. Germline V lookup: CDR1 LNHDA, CDR2 SQIVND (reference sequence). This CDR3 contains 14 residues. The DNA of the CDR3 is TGTGCCAGTAGTGCGGTAAGGGTGGGAGAGACCCAGTACTTC. This encodes CASSAVRVGETQYF.

The J gene is TRBJ2-1, the V gene TRBV5-1; tentatively, D is TRBD1 (8 bases). The V end was cut by 3 bases, the J end by 8 bases, with 18 bases between. In germline, CDR1 is SGHRS, CDR2 YFSETQ. This CDR3 has 15 residues. This chain's CDR3 is CASSSTGGAQDEQFF. The CDR3 bases are TGCGCCAGCAGCTCTACAGGGGGGGCACAAGATGAGCAGTTCTTC.

This clone appeared once. The chain links TRBV28 to TRBJ1-5; weak D call: TRBD1 (6 bases). The CDR3 extends over 15 amino acids. Deletions cut 5 bases from V and 3 bases from J, with 14 bases between. Germline V gene lookup returns CDR1 MDHEN and CDR2 SYDVKM. This CDR3 reads CASSPLDRNNQPQHF. In DNA, the CDR3 is TGTGCCAGCAGTCCTCTGGACAGAAACAATCAGCCCCAGCATTTT.

The chain uses TRBV7-9 and TRBJ2-5, with D unclear. CDR3 length equals 14 residues. Germline V lookup: CDR1 SEHNR, CDR2 FQNEAQ (reference sequence). The ends were cut back, 1 base at V and 1 base at J, with 7 bases in the middle. The CDR3 region is CASSLEVSQETQYF. The CDR3, as DNA: TGTGCCAGCAGCTTAGAAGTCTCCCAAGAGACCCAGTACTTC.

The V call is TRBV30, the J call TRBJ2-1; 8 bases line up with TRBD1. V gave up 4 bases and J gave up 13 bases; unmatched junction bases: 6. Germline assignment: CDR1 GTSNPN and CDR2 SVGIG (reference sequence). CDR3 length: 11 amino acids. CDR3 residues: CAWNPGQGQFF. CDR3 coding DNA: TGTGCCTGGAACCCCGGACAGGGACAGTTCTTC.

The genes are TRBV2 and TRBJ1-6; unclear D gene. This CDR3 has 15 amino acids. CDR1 is SNHLY and CDR2 is FYNNEI in the germline V gene. V shed 0 bases and J shed 8 bases, with 11 bases lying between them. CDR3 sequence (DNA): TGTGCCAGCAGTGAAGCTGGGCCTGGCGATTCACCCCTCCACTTT. Its translation: CASSEAGPGDSPLHF.

J is TRBJ1-2 and V is TRBV28; TRBD1 aligns across 9 bases. CDR3 length equals 14 residues. Germline V gives CDR1 MDHEN, CDR2 SYDVKM. The ends lost 4 bases at V and 6 bases at J; junction bases unmatched: 6. The CDR3 DNA is TGTGCCAGCAGTTCTCCGGGACAGGGTAATGGCTACACCTTC. Protein sequence: CASSSPGQGNGYTF.

This chain uses TRBV18 with TRBJ1-1; possible D gene TRBD1, 6 bases. V was cut by 4 bases and J by 1 base, with 7 bases left in between. The CDR3 length is 13 residues. CDR1 is KGHSH and CDR2 is LQKENI in the germline V gene. This CDR3 is CASSLQGNTEAFF. The CDR3 bases are TGTGCCAGCTCACTACAGGGGAACACTGAAGCTTTCTTT.

The CDR3 bases are TGTGCCAGCAGCCAGGACTACACCAATTCACCCCTCCACTTT. The encoded protein is CASSQDYTNSPLHF. The rearrangement joins TRBV7-9 to TRBJ1-6; D remains ambiguous. Germline V CDR1 and CDR2: SEHNR, FQNEAQ (reference sequence). The length of the CDR3 is 14 residues. Trimming cost V 5 bases and J 7 bases, with 12 bases left between them.

The chain employs TRBV6-5 and TRBJ1-2, with a tentative D call TRBD1 (6 bases). V gave up 5 bases and J gave up 4 bases, with 11 bases separating them. The CDR3 has 13 residues. Germline CDR1 is MNHEY and CDR2 is SVGAGI. The CDR3 region is CASSRQAPYGYTF. The CDR3 DNA reads as TGTGCCAGCAGTCGACAGGCGCCCTATGGCTACACCTTC.

The chain employs TRBV3-1 (or the pseudogene TRBV3-2) and TRBJ2-3; 10 bases fit TRBD2. This CDR3 is built from 17 residues. Unmatched junction bases numbered 9, after V lost 2 bases and J lost 4 bases. Per the germline V gene, CDR1 is LGHDT and CDR2 is YNNKEL (reference sequence). CDR3 nucleotides: TGTGCCAGCAGCCAAAACAGCCAGCGGGAGGGGGCAGATACGCAGTATTTT. Translating it yields CASSQNSQREGADTQYF.